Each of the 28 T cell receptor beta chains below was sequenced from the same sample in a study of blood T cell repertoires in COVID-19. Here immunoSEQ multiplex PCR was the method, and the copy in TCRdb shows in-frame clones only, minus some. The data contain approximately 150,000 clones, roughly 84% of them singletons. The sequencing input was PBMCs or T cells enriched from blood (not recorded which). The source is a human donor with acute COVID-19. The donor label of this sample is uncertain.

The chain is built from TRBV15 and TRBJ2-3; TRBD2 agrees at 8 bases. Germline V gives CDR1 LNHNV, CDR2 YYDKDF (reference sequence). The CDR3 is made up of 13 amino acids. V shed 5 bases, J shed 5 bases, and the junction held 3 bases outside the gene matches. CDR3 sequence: CATSAGGEDTQYF. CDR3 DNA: TGTGCCACCAGCGCCGGGGGGGAAGATACGCAGTATTTT.

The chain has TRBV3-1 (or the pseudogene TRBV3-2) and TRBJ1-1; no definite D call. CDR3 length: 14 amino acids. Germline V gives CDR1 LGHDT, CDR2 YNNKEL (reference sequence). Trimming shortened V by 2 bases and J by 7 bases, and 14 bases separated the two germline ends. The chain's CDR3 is CASSQIFMADEAFF. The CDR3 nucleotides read TGTGCCAGCAGCCAAATTTTTATGGCAGATGAAGCTTTCTTT.

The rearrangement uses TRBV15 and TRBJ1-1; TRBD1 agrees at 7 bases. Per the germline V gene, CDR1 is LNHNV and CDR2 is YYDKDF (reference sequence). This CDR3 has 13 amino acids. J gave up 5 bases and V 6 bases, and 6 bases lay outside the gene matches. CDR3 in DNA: TGTGCCACCAGTCAGGACAGGAGGACTGAAGCTTTCTTT. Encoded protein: CATSQDRRTEAFF.

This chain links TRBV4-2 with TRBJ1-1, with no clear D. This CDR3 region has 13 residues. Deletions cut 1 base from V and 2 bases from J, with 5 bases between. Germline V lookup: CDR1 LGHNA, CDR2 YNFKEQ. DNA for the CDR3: TGTGCCAGCAGCCAAGGAGTTAACACTGAAGCTTTCTTT. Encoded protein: CASSQGVNTEAFF.

The CDR3, as DNA: TGTGCCAGCAGCCAAGAGACAGGAACTGCTGAAGCTTTCTTT. Protein sequence: CASSQETGTAEAFF. The chain recombines TRBV3-1 (or the pseudogene TRBV3-2) with TRBJ1-1; the D gene is possibly TRBD1 (6 bases). Looked up from germline, CDR1 is LGHDT and CDR2 is YNNKEL (reference sequence). Trimming took off 0 bases at V and 6 bases at J, with 11 bases between the two ends. The CDR3 covers 14 residues.

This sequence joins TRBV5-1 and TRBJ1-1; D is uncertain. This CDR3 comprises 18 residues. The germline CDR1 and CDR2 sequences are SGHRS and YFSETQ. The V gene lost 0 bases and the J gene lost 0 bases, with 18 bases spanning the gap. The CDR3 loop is CASSLALGIQKMNTEAFF. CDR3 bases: TGCGCCAGCAGCTTGGCCCTCGGGATTCAGAAGATGAACACTGAAGCTTTCTTT.

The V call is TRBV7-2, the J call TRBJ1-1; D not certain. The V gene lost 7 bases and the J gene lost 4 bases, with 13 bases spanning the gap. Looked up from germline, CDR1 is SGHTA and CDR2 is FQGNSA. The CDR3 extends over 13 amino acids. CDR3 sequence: CASTPLYATEAFF. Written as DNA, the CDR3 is TGTGCCAGCACCCCACTATACGCCACTGAAGCTTTCTTT. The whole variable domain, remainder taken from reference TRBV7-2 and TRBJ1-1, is GAGVSQSPSNKVTEKGKDVELRCDPISGHTALYWYRQSLGQGLEFLIYFQGNSAPDKSGLPSDRFSAERTGGSVSTLTIQRTQQEDSAVYLCASTPLYATEAFFGQGTRLTVV.

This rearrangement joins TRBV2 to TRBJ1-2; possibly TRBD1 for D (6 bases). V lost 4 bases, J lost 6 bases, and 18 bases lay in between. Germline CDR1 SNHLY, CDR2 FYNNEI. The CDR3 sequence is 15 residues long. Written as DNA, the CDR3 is TGTGCCAGCAGTGCGGACAGCCTCATAAGGAATGGCTACACCTTC. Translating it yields CASSADSLIRNGYTF.

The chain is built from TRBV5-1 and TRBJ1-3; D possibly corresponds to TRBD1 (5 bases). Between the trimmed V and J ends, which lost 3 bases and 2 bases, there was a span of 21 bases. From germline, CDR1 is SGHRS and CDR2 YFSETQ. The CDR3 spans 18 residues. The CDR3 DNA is TGCGCCAGCAGCTCCCCGGGGAGGGGTCAATTTGCTGGAAACACCATATATTTT. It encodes CASSSPGRGQFAGNTIYF.

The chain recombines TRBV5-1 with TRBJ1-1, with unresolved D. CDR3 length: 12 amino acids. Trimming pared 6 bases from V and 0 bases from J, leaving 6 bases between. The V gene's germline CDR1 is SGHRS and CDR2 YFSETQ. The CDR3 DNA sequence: TGCGCCAGCATGGCTCTGAACACTGAAGCTTTCTTT. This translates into CASMALNTEAFF.

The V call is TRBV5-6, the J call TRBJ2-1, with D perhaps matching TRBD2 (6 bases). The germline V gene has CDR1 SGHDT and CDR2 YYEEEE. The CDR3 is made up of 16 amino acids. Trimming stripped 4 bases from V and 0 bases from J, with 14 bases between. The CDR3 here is CASSVLGGSSYNEQFF. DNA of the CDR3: TGTGCCAGCAGCGTTCTTGGGGGGAGCTCCTACAATGAGCAGTTCTTC.

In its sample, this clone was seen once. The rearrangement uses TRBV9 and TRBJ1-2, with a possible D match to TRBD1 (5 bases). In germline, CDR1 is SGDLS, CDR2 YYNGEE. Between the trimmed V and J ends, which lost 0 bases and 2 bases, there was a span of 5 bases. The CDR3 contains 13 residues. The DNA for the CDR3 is TGTGCCAGCAGCGTAGGACAGAACTATGGCTACACCTTC. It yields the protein CASSVGQNYGYTF.

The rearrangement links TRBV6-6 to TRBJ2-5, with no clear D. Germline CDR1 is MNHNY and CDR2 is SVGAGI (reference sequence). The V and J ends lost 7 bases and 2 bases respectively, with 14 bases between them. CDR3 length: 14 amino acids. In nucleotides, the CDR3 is TGTGCCAGCACCCCGAGGATCCCGCAAGAGACCCAGTACTTC. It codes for CASTPRIPQETQYF.

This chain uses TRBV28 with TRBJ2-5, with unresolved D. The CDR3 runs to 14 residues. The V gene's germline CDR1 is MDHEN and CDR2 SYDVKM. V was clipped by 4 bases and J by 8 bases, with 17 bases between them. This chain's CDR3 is CASSYTVGPRTQYF. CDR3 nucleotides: TGTGCCAGCAGTTACACAGTGGGCCCAAGAACCCAGTACTTC.

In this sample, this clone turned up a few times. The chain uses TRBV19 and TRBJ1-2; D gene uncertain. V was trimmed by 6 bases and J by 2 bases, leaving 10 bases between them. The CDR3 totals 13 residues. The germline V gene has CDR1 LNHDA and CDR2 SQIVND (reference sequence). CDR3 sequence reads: CASSQTANYGYTF. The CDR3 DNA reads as TGTGCCAGTAGCCAAACAGCAAACTATGGCTACACCTTC.

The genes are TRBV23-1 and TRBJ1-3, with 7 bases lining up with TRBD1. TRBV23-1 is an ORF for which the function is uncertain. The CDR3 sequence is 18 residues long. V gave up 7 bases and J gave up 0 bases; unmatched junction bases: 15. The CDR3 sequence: CASTPGTDFPCSGNTIYF. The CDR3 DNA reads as TGCGCCAGCACTCCAGGGACAGATTTCCCCTGCTCTGGAAACACCATATATTTT.

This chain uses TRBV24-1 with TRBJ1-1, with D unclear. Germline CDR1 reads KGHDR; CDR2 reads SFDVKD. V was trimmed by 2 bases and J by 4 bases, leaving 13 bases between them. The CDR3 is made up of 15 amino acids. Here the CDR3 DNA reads TGTGCCACCAGTGATTCGGGGAGGGCGGGCACTGAAGCTTTCTTT. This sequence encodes CATSDSGRAGTEAFF.

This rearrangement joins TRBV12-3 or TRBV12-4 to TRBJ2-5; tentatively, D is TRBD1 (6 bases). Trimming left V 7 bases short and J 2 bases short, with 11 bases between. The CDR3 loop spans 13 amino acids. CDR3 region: CASTPGAQETQYF. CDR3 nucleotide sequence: TGTGCCAGCACCCCAGGGGCACAAGAGACCCAGTACTTC.

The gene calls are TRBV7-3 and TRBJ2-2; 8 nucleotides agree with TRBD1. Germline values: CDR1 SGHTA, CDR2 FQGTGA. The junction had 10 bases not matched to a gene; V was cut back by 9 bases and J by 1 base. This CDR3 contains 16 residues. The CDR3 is CASPNRDRMNTGELFF. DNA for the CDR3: TGTGCCAGTCCGAACCGGGACAGGATGAACACCGGGGAGCTGTTTTTT.

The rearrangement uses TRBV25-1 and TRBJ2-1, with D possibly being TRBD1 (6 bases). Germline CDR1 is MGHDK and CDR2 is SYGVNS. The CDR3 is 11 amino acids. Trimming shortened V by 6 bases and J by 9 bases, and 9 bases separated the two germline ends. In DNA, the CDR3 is TGTGCCAGCAGCACAGGGACTGAGCAGTTCTTC. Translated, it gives CASSTGTEQFF. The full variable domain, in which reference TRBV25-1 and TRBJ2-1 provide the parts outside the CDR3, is EADIYQTPRYLVIGTGKKITLECSQTMGHDKMYWYQQDPGMELHLIHYSYGVNSTEKGDLSSESTVSRIRTEHFPLTLESARPSHTSQYLCASSTGTEQFFGPGTRLTVL.

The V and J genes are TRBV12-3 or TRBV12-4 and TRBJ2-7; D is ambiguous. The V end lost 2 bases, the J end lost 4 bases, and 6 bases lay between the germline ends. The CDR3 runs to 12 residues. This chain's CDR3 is CASSLNGYEQYF. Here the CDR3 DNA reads TGTGCCAGCAGTTTAAACGGGTACGAGCAGTACTTC.

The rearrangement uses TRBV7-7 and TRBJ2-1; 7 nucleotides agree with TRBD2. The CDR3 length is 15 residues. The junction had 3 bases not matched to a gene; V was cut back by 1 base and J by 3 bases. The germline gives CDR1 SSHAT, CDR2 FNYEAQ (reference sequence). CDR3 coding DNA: TGTGCCAGCAGCTTAGGGACTAGTGGCTACAATGAGCAGTTCTTC. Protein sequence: CASSLGTSGYNEQFF.

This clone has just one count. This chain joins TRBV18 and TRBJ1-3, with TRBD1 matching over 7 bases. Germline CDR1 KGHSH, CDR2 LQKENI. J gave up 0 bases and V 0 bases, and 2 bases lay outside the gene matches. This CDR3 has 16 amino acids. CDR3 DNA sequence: TGTGCCAGCTCACCACCGGGACAGAGCTCTGGAAACACCATATATTTT. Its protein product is CASSPPGQSSGNTIYF.

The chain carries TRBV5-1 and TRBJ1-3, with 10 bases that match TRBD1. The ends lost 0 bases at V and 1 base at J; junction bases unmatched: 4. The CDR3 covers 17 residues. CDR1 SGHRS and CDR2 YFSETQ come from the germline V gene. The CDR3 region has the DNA TGCGCCAGCAGCTTGGGATGGACAGGGGGGTCTGGAAACACCATATATTTT. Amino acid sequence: CASSLGWTGGSGNTIYF. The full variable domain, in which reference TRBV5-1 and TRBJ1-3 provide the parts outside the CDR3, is KAGVTQTPRYLIKTRGQQVTLSCSPISGHRSVSWYQQTPGQGLQFLFEYFSETQRNKGNFPGRFSGRQFSNSRSEMNVSTLELGDSALYLCASSLGWTGGSGNTIYFGEGSWLTVV.

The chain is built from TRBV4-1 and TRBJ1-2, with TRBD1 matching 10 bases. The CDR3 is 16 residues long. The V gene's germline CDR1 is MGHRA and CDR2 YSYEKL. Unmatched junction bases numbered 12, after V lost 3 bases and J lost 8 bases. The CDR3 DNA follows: TGCGCCAGCAGCCACCCCGGGACAGGGGCGCAACGGGGCTACACCTTC. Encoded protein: CASSHPGTGAQRGYTF.

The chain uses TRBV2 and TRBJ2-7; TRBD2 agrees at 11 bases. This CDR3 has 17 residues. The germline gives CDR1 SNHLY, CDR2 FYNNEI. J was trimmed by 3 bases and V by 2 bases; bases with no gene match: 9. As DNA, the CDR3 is TGTGCCAGCAGTGAATGGTCTAGCGGGGGGATTTTCTACGAGCAGTACTTC. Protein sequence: CASSEWSSGGIFYEQYF.

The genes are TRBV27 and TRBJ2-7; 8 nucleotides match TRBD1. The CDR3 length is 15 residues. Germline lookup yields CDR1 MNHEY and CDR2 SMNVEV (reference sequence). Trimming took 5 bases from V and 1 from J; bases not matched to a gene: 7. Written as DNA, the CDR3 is TGTGCCAGCAGTCCCATGGGGACAGGATCCTACGAGCAGTACTTC. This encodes CASSPMGTGSYEQYF.

The CDR3 bases are TGTGCCAGCAGCGGGACAGGGCGCCCCTACGAGCAGTACTTC. The encoded protein is CASSGTGRPYEQYF. V is TRBV7-2 and J is TRBJ2-7, with TRBD1 identical over 9 bases. This CDR3 comprises 14 residues. J gave up 2 bases and V 5 bases, and 4 bases lay outside the gene matches. CDR1 and CDR2 (germline): SGHTA, FQGNSA. The full variable domain, in which reference TRBV7-2 and TRBJ2-7 provide the parts outside the CDR3, is GAGVSQSPSNKVTEKGKDVELRCDPISGHTALYWYRQSLGQGLEFLIYFQGNSAPDKSGLPSDRFSAERTGGSVSTLTIQRTQQEDSAVYLCASSGTGRPYEQYFGPGTRLTVT.